Following are 19 T cell receptor beta chains from one sample sequenced in a study of beta chain features in type 1 diabetes. Study-wide results and caveats: All four CD4+ subsets of Type 1 diabetes patients contained TCRB CDR3s that were moderately but significantly shorter.

No antigen has been identified for these receptors. The isolated RNA, all of it, was reverse transcribed, so expressed TCRB transcripts were what got sequenced. Clones were read by immunoSEQ multiplex PCR, and TCRdb kept only the in-frame ones, dropping some. The sample contains some 280,000 clones, roughly an eighth of which appear only once. The sample was naive CD4+ T cells from blood. These receptor sequences come from a man under 40 with type 1 diabetes.

This clone was seen only a few times. The rearrangement joins TRBV30 to TRBJ1-5, with 7 bases fitting TRBD1. The CDR3 has 14 amino acids. With V trimmed by 5 bases and J by 6 bases, 10 bases remained unmatched. Germline V gene data show CDR1 as GTSNPN and CDR2 as SVGIG (reference sequence). The CDR3 sequence: CAWQTGSIGQPQHF. The CDR3 nucleotides read TGTGCCTGGCAGACAGGGTCGATTGGTCAGCCCCAGCATTTT.

The table lists this clone with a few counts. The chain combines TRBV5-1 with TRBJ2-7, with D possibly being TRBD1 (8 bases). This CDR3 has 14 amino acids. With 4 bases removed from V and 3 bases from J, the gap between germline ends came to 14 bases. Germline lookup yields CDR1 SGHRS and CDR2 YFSETQ. The DNA for the CDR3 is TGCGCCAGCAGCGGACAGGGAGGGAACTACGAGCAGTACTTC. Protein sequence: CASSGQGGNYEQYF.

The chain links TRBV28 to TRBJ2-1; 12 nucleotides line up with TRBD2. V shed 2 bases, J shed 6 bases, and the junction held 2 bases outside the gene matches. The CDR3 has 15 amino acids. Germline CDR1 reads MDHEN; CDR2 reads SYDVKM. The CDR3 reads CASSLEGLAGNEQFF. The CDR3 DNA is TGTGCCAGCAGTTTAGAGGGACTAGCGGGCAATGAGCAGTTCTTC.

This clone was recorded a few times. The V call is TRBV18, the J call TRBJ2-2, with D perhaps matching TRBD1 (6 bases). Trimming stripped 2 bases from V and 1 base from J, with 8 bases between. Germline values: CDR1 KGHSH, CDR2 LQKENI. There are 15 residues in the CDR3. CDR3 region: CASSPRTENTGELFF. Written as DNA, the CDR3 is TGTGCCAGCTCACCAAGGACAGAGAACACCGGGGAGCTGTTTTTT.

The chain combines TRBV6-5 with TRBJ1-1; D ambiguous. CDR1 MNHEY and CDR2 SVGAGI come from the germline V gene. CDR3 length: 13 residues. V shed 7 bases and J shed 1 base, with 10 bases lying between them. In DNA form, the CDR3 reads TGTGCCAGCAACAGACACCCGAACACTGAAGCTTTCTTT. Its translation is CASNRHPNTEAFF.

V gene TRBV7-3 combines with J gene TRBJ2-1, with D possibly being TRBD1 (5 bases). This CDR3 has 15 amino acids. Germline assignment: CDR1 SGHTA and CDR2 FQGTGA. Trimming took 1 base from V and 2 from J, leaving 9 bases between them. CDR3 in DNA: TGTGCCAGCAGCTTAATGCAGGGCCCCTACAATGAGCAGTTCTTC. Translated, it gives CASSLMQGPYNEQFF.

The chain carries TRBV7-9 and TRBJ2-7, with D perhaps TRBD1 (6 bases). The V gene's germline CDR1 is SEHNR and CDR2 FQNEAQ (reference sequence). The CDR3 spans 14 residues. With 5 bases removed from V and 4 bases from J, the gap between germline ends came to 15 bases. The CDR3 DNA reads as TGTGCCAGCAGCGAATTTCCAGGGGATTACGAGCAGTACTTC. Its translation is CASSEFPGDYEQYF.

This chain links TRBV18 with TRBJ2-3; no clear D gene. This CDR3 spans 14 amino acids. Per the germline V gene, CDR1 is KGHSH and CDR2 is LQKENI. V lost 6 bases, J lost 4 bases, and 14 bases lay in between. The CDR3 coding sequence is TGTGCCAGCTCCGAGACGCGTGCGGCAGATACGCAGTATTTT. It yields the protein CASSETRAADTQYF. Based on the CDR3 plus reference TRBV18 and TRBJ2-3, the full variable domain is NAGVMQNPRHLVRRRGQEARLRCSPMKGHSHVYWYRQLPEEGLKFMVYLQKENIIDESGMPKERFSAEFPKEGPSILRIQQVVRGDSAAYFCASSETRAADTQYFGPGTRLTVL.

This clone was picked up a small number of times. V is TRBV4-2 and J is TRBJ1-2; D might be TRBD1 (6 bases). CDR3 length equals 13 residues. Germline CDR1 reads LGHNA; CDR2 reads YNFKEQ. V was cut by 3 bases and J by 6 bases, with 11 bases left in between. CDR3: CASSQPDRDGYTF. As DNA, the CDR3 is TGTGCCAGCAGCCAGCCGGACAGAGATGGCTACACCTTC.

The table lists this clone with a few counts. V usage is TRBV7-9 and J usage is TRBJ2-4, with 7 bases that match TRBD1. The CDR3 is 15 amino acids. The junction had 11 bases not matched to a gene; V was cut back by 7 bases and J by 5 bases. Germline lookup yields CDR1 SEHNR and CDR2 FQNEAQ (reference sequence). CDR3 bases: TGTGCCAGCACCCAGGGACAGCTGGTCCAAAACATTCAGTACTTC. Translation: CASTQGQLVQNIQYF.

This clone was counted between two and nine times. DNA for the CDR3: TGTGCCAGCAGCTTAGCAGCAGCGGGAGTCCTGTTCTTC. This codes for CASSLAAAGVLFF. The gene calls are TRBV7-9 and TRBJ2-1; 8 bases match TRBD2. This CDR3 comprises 13 residues. Germline V gene data show CDR1 as SEHNR and CDR2 as FQNEAQ (reference sequence). Trimming at V came to 0 bases and at J to 15 bases, leaving 7 bases not matched to a gene.

The sample holds a few counts of this clone. The chain joins TRBV28 to TRBJ1-5, with D hard to call. In germline, CDR1 is MDHEN, CDR2 SYDVKM. V lost 4 bases, J lost 5 bases, and 9 bases lay in between. This CDR3 has 13 residues. The CDR3 nucleotides read TGTGCCAGCAGTTCCAATCAGTATCAGCCCCAGCATTTT. It specifies CASSSNQYQPQHF.

V and J are TRBV11-2 and TRBJ2-5; maybe TRBD2 (5 bases). Germline CDR1 and CDR2: SGHAT and FQNNGV. V lost 0 bases, J lost 5 bases, and 13 bases lay in between. The CDR3 contains 15 residues. The CDR3 DNA follows: TGTGCCAGCAGCTTAGAACGGGGATCCGGTGAGACCCAGTACTTC. As protein: CASSLERGSGETQYF.

About this clone itself: Other DNA sequences of this sample code for an identical CDR3. The chain employs TRBV7-3 and TRBJ2-5, with a tentative D call TRBD1 (6 bases). V was pared by 0 bases and J by 4 bases, with 6 bases between. The CDR3 spans 13 residues. Germline loops: CDR1 SGHTA, CDR2 FQGTGA. CDR3 sequence (DNA): TGTGCCAGCAGCTTAACAGGGGGAGAGACCCAGTACTTC. This translates into CASSLTGGETQYF.

This clone was counted between two and nine times. The chain combines TRBV9 with TRBJ2-5; 10 positions match TRBD1. V shed 4 bases and J 3 bases; nucleotides not matched to a gene: 9. From germline, CDR1 is SGDLS and CDR2 YYNGEE. CDR3 length: 16 residues. CDR3: CASSPSGTGAKETQYF. In DNA form, the CDR3 reads TGTGCCAGCAGCCCATCCGGGACAGGGGCGAAAGAGACCCAGTACTTC.

This clone was counted a few times. This rearrangement joins TRBV11-2 to TRBJ2-3; TRBD2 matches at 8 bases. Germline CDR1 reads SGHAT; CDR2 reads FQNNGV. This CDR3 is 13 amino acids long. The J segment lost 6 bases and the V segment lost 5 bases, leaving 4 bases of the junction unmatched. The CDR3 DNA is TGTGCCAGCAGCCTGAGACTAGCGGATACGCAGTATTTT. Residues: CASSLRLADTQYF.

The table lists this clone with a few counts. The gene calls are TRBV14 and TRBJ2-2; TRBD2 matches 10 bases. The V and J ends lost 1 base and 7 bases, in that order; junction bases with no gene match: 12. Germline CDR1 SGHDN, CDR2 FVKESK. CDR3 length equals 18 residues. The CDR3 sequence: CASSQVHGLAAKHGELFF. CDR3 coding DNA: TGTGCCAGCAGCCAAGTACACGGACTAGCGGCAAAGCACGGGGAGCTGTTTTTT.

The CDR3 spells CASSLRSGGSSYNEQFF. The CDR3 DNA sequence: TGCGCCAGCAGCCTACGGAGCGGGGGGAGCTCCTACAATGAGCAGTTCTTC. This sequence joins TRBV4-1 and TRBJ2-1; 9 positions match TRBD2. V lost 4 bases and J lost 0; bases outside the gene matches: 7. CDR1 MGHRA and CDR2 YSYEKL come from the germline V gene. The CDR3 is made up of 17 amino acids.

This clone has just a few counts. V gene TRBV28 combines with J gene TRBJ1-1, with TRBD1 as a possible D gene (5 bases). Germline V lookup: CDR1 MDHEN, CDR2 SYDVKM. V lost 4 bases, J lost 3 bases, and 15 bases lay in between. This CDR3 contains 15 residues. The CDR3 sequence: CASSSPAGIHTEAFF. The DNA for the CDR3 is TGTGCCAGCAGTTCCCCGGCAGGGATTCACACTGAAGCTTTCTTT. The whole variable domain, filled in from reference TRBV28 and TRBJ1-1, reads DVKVTQSSRYLVKRTGEKVFLECVQDMDHENMFWYRQDPGLGLRLIYFSYDVKMKEKGDIPEGYSVSREKKERFSLILESASTNQTSMYLCASSSPAGIHTEAFFGQGTRLTVV.